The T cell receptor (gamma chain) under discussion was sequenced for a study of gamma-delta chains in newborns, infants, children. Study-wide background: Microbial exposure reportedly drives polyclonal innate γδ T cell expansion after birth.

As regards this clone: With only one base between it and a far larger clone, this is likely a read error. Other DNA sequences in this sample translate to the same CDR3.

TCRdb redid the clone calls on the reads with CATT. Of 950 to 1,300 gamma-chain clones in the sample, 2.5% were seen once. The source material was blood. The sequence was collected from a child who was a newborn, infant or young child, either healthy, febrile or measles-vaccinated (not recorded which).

The DNA for the CDR3 is TGTGCCACCTGGGACGGGCCTAGAGCCACTGGTTGGTTCAAGATATTT. Protein product: CATWDGPRATGWFKIF. V gene TRGV2 combines with J gene TRGJP1. Losses at the gene ends were 0 bases for V and 3 bases for J; bases not matched to a gene: 7. This CDR3 is built from 16 residues. Germline CDR1 is EGSNGY and CDR2 is YDSYNSKV.